The 30 T cell receptor beta chains reported below all come from one sample, sequenced in a study of identical twins (dated by TCRdb to about 2016). Library construction relied on 5' RACE. TCRdb names Illumina HiSeq 2000 as the instrument used. The public reads were reanalyzed by TCRdb: fastp trimming at Q25, MiXCR alignment, in-frame beta chains only. Each entry is one CDR3 protein sequence, shown with its most common DNA and genes. The sample table holds fewer than 250,000 distinct CDR3 sequences, of which around 6.6% were seen once. Clones ranked in the top ten supply approximately 3.7% of the sample. These records were also assigned to another study, of yellow fever vaccine responses in identical twins.

Input material: memory (CD45RO+) T cells sorted from blood. This sample's cell subset or site label indicates: CD45RO+ enriched T cells. The receptors come from a woman under 30 in good health.

This clonotype was picked up many times. V usage is TRBV6-1 and J usage is TRBJ2-7, with D perhaps matching TRBD1 or TRBD2 (5 bases each). Germline V gene data show CDR1 as MNHNS and CDR2 as SASEGT. The CDR3 is 13 amino acids. The germline V and J ends were trimmed by 7 bases and 7 bases, with 17 bases remaining between them. CDR3 protein: CASTEGIYGEQYV. For the CDR3, the DNA is TGTGCCAGCACCGAGGGGATTTACGGGGAGCAGTACGTC.

This clonotype was recorded many times. This chain links TRBV7-8 with TRBJ2-7; D gene unclear. V lost 1 base, J lost 4 bases, and 11 bases lay in between. Germline assignment: CDR1 SGHVS and CDR2 FQNEAQ. This CDR3 spans 14 amino acids. CDR3 nucleotides: TGTGCCAGCAGCTTAGGTGACATCAAGTACGAGCAGTACGTC. As protein: CASSLGDIKYEQYV.

This clonotype occurred many times. CDR3 loop: CATSREGDTQYF. The CDR3 region has the DNA TGTGCCACCAGCAGAGAGGGGGATACGCAGTATTTT. This chain joins TRBV15 and TRBJ2-3; D remains unclear. With 0 bases removed from V and 6 bases from J, the gap between germline ends came to 4 bases. Germline V CDR1 and CDR2: LNHNV, YYDKDF (reference sequence). The CDR3 has 12 amino acids.

This clonotype has just one count. Given a much more abundant clone one base away, this may be a read error. The rearrangement uses TRBV3-1 and TRBJ1-3; 8 positions agree with TRBD1. This CDR3 comprises 15 residues. CDR1 is LGHDT, CDR2 YNNKEL, per germline (reference sequence). CDR3 bases: TGTGCCAGCAGCCAACCCGGACAGGGTGGAAACACCTTATATTTT. It encodes CASSQPGQGGNTLYF.

This clonotype was detected ten times or more. The chain uses TRBV7-2 and TRBJ1-2; D perhaps matches TRBD1 (5 bases). CDR3 length: 12 residues. V dropped 2 bases and J dropped 8 bases, with 9 bases sitting between them. From germline, CDR1 is SGHTA and CDR2 FQGNSA. For the CDR3, the DNA is TGTGCCAGCAGCTTACGAGGGGAGGGCTACACCTTC. Protein product: CASSLRGEGYTF.

Ten or more counts support this clonotype. This chain links TRBV12-3 or TRBV12-4 with TRBJ2-2, with 9 nucleotides matching TRBD1. The CDR3 extends over 13 amino acids. With 7 bases clipped from V and 7 bases from J, the junction kept 4 bases outside the gene matches. This CDR3 reads CASNGQGIGELFF. CDR3 sequence (DNA): TGTGCCAGCAACGGACAGGGGATCGGGGAGCTGTTTTTT.

This clonotype was seen at least ten times. The chain couples TRBV7-9 to TRBJ1-2; the D is unclear. Germline-derived CDR1 and CDR2 are SEHNR and FQNEAQ (reference sequence). Trimming removed 5 bases from V and 4 bases from J, with 14 bases in between. The CDR3 totals 14 residues. CDR3 DNA: TGTGCCAGCAGCCCCGGTCAGACTGGCTATGGCTACACCTTC. Its protein product is CASSPGQTGYGYTF.

V gene TRBV29-1 combines with J gene TRBJ2-2; D is possibly TRBD1 (6 bases). From germline, CDR1 is SQVTM and CDR2 ANQGSEA. The CDR3 covers 14 residues. V lost 6 bases and J lost 2, with 13 bases in between. The CDR3 protein is CSVGRGGNTGELFF. The CDR3 bases are TGCAGCGTGGGGCGTGGGGGCAACACCGGGGAGCTGTTTTTT.

This clonotype was detected ten times or more. The chain recombines TRBV12-3 or TRBV12-4 with TRBJ2-5; D is possibly TRBD1 or TRBD2 (7 bases each). The germline V and J ends were trimmed by 5 bases and 3 bases, with 13 bases remaining between them. The CDR3 loop spans 14 amino acids. The CDR3 DNA is TGTGCCAGCAGTCACAGGGGAGGGAAAGAGACCCAGTACTTC. Protein: CASSHRGGKETQYF.

Many counts were recorded for this clonotype. The chain employs TRBV3-1 and TRBJ2-2; D gene uncertain. Germline V lookup: CDR1 LGHDT, CDR2 YNNKEL (reference sequence). V lost 0 bases and J 4 bases, leaving 9 bases between the germline ends. CDR3 length: 15 amino acids. The CDR3 spells CASSQDLPSTGELFF. CDR3 coding DNA: TGTGCCAGCAGCCAAGATCTCCCGAGCACCGGGGAGCTGTTTTTT.

This clonotype was observed a handful of times. This chain joins TRBV5-1 and TRBJ2-7; D uncertain. The CDR3 is made up of 15 amino acids. Trimming stripped 5 bases from V and 6 bases from J, with 21 bases between. Germline CDR1 and CDR2: SGHRS and YFSETQ. This CDR3 reads CASSQTPLGKGEQYF. The CDR3 DNA reads as TGCGCCAGCAGTCAGACACCGCTTGGAAAGGGCGAGCAGTACTTC.

The rearrangement joins TRBV29-1 to TRBJ2-5; weak D call: TRBD2 (6 bases). The CDR3 is 12 residues long. V was shortened by 7 bases and J by 7 bases, with 16 bases between the two germline ends. Germline CDR1 reads SQVTM; CDR2 reads ANQGSEA. Here the CDR3 DNA reads TGCAGCGACGAGGGACTTACAGGGACCCAGTACTTC. Protein sequence: CSDEGLTGTQYF.

The rearrangement joins TRBV7-8 to TRBJ1-1; 7 bases align to TRBD1. The germline CDR1 and CDR2 sequences are SGHVS and FQNEAQ. V lost 1 base and J lost 3; bases outside the gene matches: 8. CDR3 length equals 16 residues. CDR3 sequence reads: CASSLVQTGVDTEAFF. In nucleotides, the CDR3 is TGTGCCAGCAGCTTAGTCCAAACAGGGGTAGACACTGAAGCTTTCTTT.

The J gene is TRBJ2-1, the V gene TRBV29-1; 10 bases map to TRBD1. Germline CDR1 reads SQVTM; CDR2 reads ANQGSEA. With V trimmed by 4 bases and J by 8 bases, 11 bases remained unmatched. This CDR3 has 15 residues. The CDR3 loop is CSVVPGQGIWDEQFF. As DNA, the CDR3 is TGCAGCGTTGTACCGGGACAGGGGATCTGGGATGAGCAGTTCTTC.

This clonotype was recorded a few times. V usage is TRBV28 and J usage is TRBJ2-7, with TRBD2 matching over 9 bases. CDR1 and CDR2 from the germline V gene are MDHEN and SYDVKM. V was pared by 3 bases and J by 5 bases, with 8 bases of the junction left unmatched. This CDR3 comprises 15 residues. The DNA for the CDR3 is TGTGCCAGCAGTTTGGCTAGCGGGAACACGAACGAGCAGTACTTC. As protein: CASSLASGNTNEQYF.

This clonotype has at least ten counts. The chain combines TRBV7-6 with TRBJ1-5, with 8 bases that match TRBD1. Losses at the gene ends were 2 bases for V and 5 bases for J; bases not matched to a gene: 5. Germline V gene sequence: CDR1 SGHVS, CDR2 FNYEAQ. The CDR3 contains 15 residues. CDR3 DNA: TGTGCCAGCAGCTTATCCGACAGGGGACATCAGCCCCAGCATTTT. It translates to CASSLSDRGHQPQHF.

This clonotype was picked up many times. The chain combines TRBV6-5 with TRBJ1-2; 8 bases agree with TRBD1. The CDR3 has 13 amino acids. Germline V CDR1 and CDR2: MNHEY, SVGAGI. V was pared by 4 bases and J by 5 bases, with 3 bases of the junction left unmatched. The CDR3 loop is CASSSTGAYGYTF. In nucleotides, the CDR3 is TGTGCCAGCAGTTCGACAGGGGCATATGGCTACACCTTC.

At least ten counts were recorded for this clonotype. The gene calls are TRBV12-3 or TRBV12-4 and TRBJ2-7; D may correspond to TRBD1 or TRBD2 (6 bases each). This CDR3 contains 14 residues. V was trimmed by 6 bases and J by 6 bases, leaving 18 bases between them. The CDR3 sequence is CASSQGGFWGEQYV. The CDR3 DNA reads as TGTGCCAGCAGCCAAGGGGGGTTTTGGGGCGAGCAGTACGTC.

This clonotype occurred many times. The genes are TRBV12-3 or TRBV12-4 and TRBJ2-1; TRBD2 aligns across 8 bases. The ends lost 6 bases at V and 2 bases at J; junction bases unmatched: 9. This CDR3 spans 16 amino acids. DNA for the CDR3: TGTGCCAGCAGCGGGAGGGAGTGGTCCCCCTACAATGAGCAGTTCTTC. As protein: CASSGREWSPYNEQFF.

The J gene is TRBJ2-1, the V gene TRBV5-1; a weak D match, TRBD1 (6 bases). Germline CDR1 and CDR2: SGHRS and YFSETQ. The CDR3 loop spans 15 amino acids. V lost 7 bases to trimming and J lost 4 bases, with 18 bases between them. This CDR3 reads CASGLSRGRYNEQFF. DNA for the CDR3: TGCGCCAGCGGACTCAGCAGGGGTCGTTACAATGAGCAGTTCTTC.

This clonotype was observed at least ten times. This chain joins TRBV12-3 or TRBV12-4 and TRBJ2-5; maybe TRBD1 (5 bases). V was trimmed by 1 base and J by 4 bases, leaving 19 bases between them. This CDR3 has 17 amino acids. The CDR3 here is CASSLGIGALQGETQYF. DNA for the CDR3: TGTGCCAGCAGTTTAGGGATTGGGGCCCTCCAGGGAGAGACCCAGTACTTC.

This clonotype was counted only a few times. The rearrangement joins TRBV6-1 to TRBJ1-1, with a tentative D call TRBD1 (5 bases). Trimming removed 6 bases at V and 1 base at J, with 18 bases between. The CDR3 length is 16 residues. Germline loops: CDR1 MNHNS, CDR2 SASEGT. The CDR3 coding sequence is TGTGCCAGCAGACCCACGTCATGGGGGACGAACACTGAAGCTTTCTTT. Its translation is CASRPTSWGTNTEAFF.

This clonotype was seen a handful of times. The chain couples TRBV20-1 to TRBJ1-1; TRBD1 matches at 7 bases. Germline V gives CDR1 DFQATT, CDR2 SNEGSKA (reference sequence). This CDR3 comprises 13 residues. The trim removed 3 bases at V and 3 bases at J, leaving 4 bases unmatched. The CDR3 bases are TGCAGTGCTAGCGGGGACAGAGACACTGAAGCTTTCTTT. Protein: CSASGDRDTEAFF.

This clonotype was observed a few times. The chain carries TRBV20-1 and TRBJ2-3; tentative D call: TRBD2 (7 bases). The ends were cut back, 1 base at V and 4 bases at J, with 30 bases in the middle. Looked up from germline, CDR1 is DFQATT and CDR2 is SNEGSKA (reference sequence). This CDR3 is built from 20 residues. CDR3 amino acids: CSARVGTLGLLGGLPDTQYF. As DNA, the CDR3 is TGCAGTGCTAGAGTTGGGACATTGGGACTACTAGGCGGTTTACCAGATACGCAGTATTTT.

Only a few counts were recorded for this clonotype. This chain connects TRBV9 to TRBJ2-2; perhaps TRBD2 as D (5 bases). Trimming stripped 1 base from V and 3 bases from J, with 10 bases between. CDR1 and CDR2 from the germline V gene are SGDLS and YYNGEE. The CDR3 runs to 15 residues. CDR3 coding DNA: TGTGCCAGCAGCGTATTAGCGTCTGACACCGGGGAGCTGTTTTTT. Protein sequence: CASSVLASDTGELFF.

This clonotype was seen repeatedly, ten times or more. The V gene is TRBV6-5, the J gene TRBJ2-5; 9 bases align to TRBD1. Germline CDR1 reads MNHEY; CDR2 reads SVGAGI. This CDR3 comprises 15 residues. Trimming cost V 4 bases and J 5 bases; bases outside gene matches: 8. CDR3 nucleotide sequence: TGTGCCAGCAGTTTAACAGGGGGCTGGTCTGAGACCCAGTACTTC. Its translation is CASSLTGGWSETQYF.

This clonotype showed up just a few times. The rearrangement uses TRBV28 and TRBJ2-7; 7 nucleotides line up with TRBD2. The CDR3 sequence is 16 residues long. Germline V gene data show CDR1 as MDHEN and CDR2 as SYDVKM. J was trimmed by 1 base and V by 6 bases; bases with no gene match: 12. The CDR3 region is CASRPGGVKGSYEQYV. The DNA for the CDR3 is TGTGCCAGCAGGCCTGGGGGGGTGAAGGGATCCTACGAGCAGTACGTC.

This clonotype was detected many times. CDR3 sequence (DNA): TGTGCCAGCAGCCACACTAGCGGGAGGAGGAATGAGCAGTTCTTC. It is translated as CASSHTSGRRNEQFF. V and J are TRBV3-1 and TRBJ2-1; 12 bases align to TRBD2. With V trimmed by 3 bases and J by 7 bases, 4 bases remained unmatched. The CDR3 runs 15 residues. Germline CDR1 is LGHDT and CDR2 is YNNKEL (reference sequence).

In this sample, this clonotype turned up a few times. The chain carries TRBV25-1 and TRBJ2-7; possibly TRBD1 or TRBD2 for D (5 bases each). Per germline, CDR1 MGHDK and CDR2 SYGVNS. The V and J ends lost 5 bases and 0 bases respectively, with 11 bases between them. This CDR3 has 14 amino acids. The CDR3 loop is CASSWDGTSYEQYF. The CDR3, as DNA: TGTGCCAGCAGTTGGGACGGTACCTCCTACGAGCAGTACTTC.

This sequence joins TRBV27 and TRBJ2-1; 10 nucleotides line up with TRBD2. Germline-derived CDR1 and CDR2 are MNHEY and SMNVEV (reference sequence). The CDR3 covers 14 residues. The trim removed 7 bases at V and 2 bases at J, leaving 2 bases unmatched. As DNA, the CDR3 is TGTGCCAGCACCCTAGCGGGAGCCTACAATGAGCAGTTCTTC. This codes for CASTLAGAYNEQFF.